Each of the 29 T cell receptor beta chains below was sequenced from the same sample in a study of blood T cells in healthy people across ages. A J-beta primer mix and a sample-barcoded 5' primer were used in a second PCR of about 6 to 12 cycles. TCRdb re-called the 5' RACE reads through MiXCR, storing one row per CDR3 protein. The table lists hundreds of thousands of distinct CDR3 sequences, approximately 35% of them singletons. The material sequenced was blood. The receptors were gathered from a man younger than 30 in good health.

This clonotype was counted a few times. The chain has TRBV7-2 and TRBJ2-5; the D is unclear. The V end lost 5 bases, the J end lost 4 bases, and 8 bases lay between the germline ends. Germline V gene data show CDR1 as SGHTA and CDR2 as FQGNSA. CDR3 length: 12 amino acids. CDR3 sequence reads: CASSRAVETQYF. Here the CDR3 DNA reads TGTGCCAGCAGCCGGGCGGTAGAGACCCAGTACTTC.

This clonotype was seen only a few times. This chain joins TRBV20-1 and TRBJ1-1; D is perhaps TRBD1 (6 bases). The CDR3 is 16 residues long. Trimming pared 3 bases from V and 7 bases from J, leaving 24 bases between. Germline V gene lookup returns CDR1 DFQATT and CDR2 SNEGSKA (reference sequence). CDR3 nucleotide sequence: TGCAGTGCTAGCCGAGAAATCCGGGACAAGAGGAGTGAAGCTTTCTTT. Amino acid sequence: CSASREIRDKRSEAFF.

In its sample, this clonotype was seen a few times. V is TRBV2 and J is TRBJ1-2; TRBD1 might be the D (5 bases). The CDR3 totals 14 residues. CDR1 is SNHLY, CDR2 FYNNEI, per germline. V shed 5 bases and J shed 2 bases, with 12 bases lying between them. CDR3 DNA: TGTGCCAGCAGTAACGGGGCGCGCAACTATGGCTACACCTTC. It codes for CASSNGARNYGYTF.

Turning to this clonotype: One base away lies a much larger clone, so this may be a sequencing read error. The V call is TRBV3-1, the J call TRBJ2-5, with D possibly TRBD2 on 5 matching bases. With 3 bases removed from V and 5 bases from J, the gap between germline ends came to 16 bases. The CDR3 has 15 residues. CDR1 is LGHDT and CDR2 is YNNKEL in the germline V gene (reference sequence). CDR3 sequence: CASSHDLASLETQYF. The CDR3 region has the DNA TGTGCCAGCAGCCATGATCTCGCTAGCTTGGAGACCCAGTACTTC.

The rearrangement links TRBV4-2 to TRBJ1-4; D is ambiguous. V lost 2 bases and J lost 8, with 18 bases in between. This CDR3 contains 16 residues. Germline CDR1 reads LGHNA; CDR2 reads YNFKEQ. CDR3 loop: CASSQPKMPMGEKLFF. CDR3 in DNA: TGTGCCAGCAGCCAACCTAAGATGCCCATGGGGGAAAAACTGTTTTTT.

As concerns this clonotype: A much larger clone differs from this one at a single base, so this may be a read error. The chain couples TRBV7-2 to TRBJ2-7, with a possible D match to TRBD2 (6 bases). This CDR3 is built from 13 residues. V was shortened by 5 bases and J by 2 bases, with 10 bases between the two germline ends. Germline V CDR1 and CDR2: SGHTA, FQGNSA. The CDR3 protein is CTSSDGGTYEQYF. In DNA, the CDR3 is TGTACCAGCAGCGACGGGGGTACCTACGAGCAGTACTTC.

This chain uses TRBV10-3 with TRBJ2-1; 8 bases fit TRBD2. Per the germline V gene, CDR1 is ENHRY and CDR2 is SYGVKD. The CDR3 is made up of 14 amino acids. V lost 4 bases, J lost 5 bases, and 4 bases stayed unmatched. In DNA form, the CDR3 reads TGTGCCATCAGTGGGCGCGGGGGGAACAATGAGCAGTTCTTC. Protein sequence: CAISGRGGNNEQFF.

This clonotype has a handful of counts. The gene calls are TRBV4-1 and TRBJ1-1, with TRBD1 matching over 9 bases. The CDR3 length is 20 residues. Germline CDR1 and CDR2: MGHRA and YSYEKL. The ends lost 3 bases at V and 3 bases at J; junction bases unmatched: 20. The CDR3 DNA is TGCGCCAGCAGCCACTCTAAAACACGTAGGACAGGGGAAGGGGACACTGAAGCTTTCTTT. Its translation: CASSHSKTRRTGEGDTEAFF.

The V and J genes are TRBV3-1 and TRBJ2-7; D might be TRBD2 (5 bases). The CDR3 totals 18 residues. V dropped 0 bases and J dropped 3 bases, with 21 bases sitting between them. Germline CDR1 is LGHDT and CDR2 is YNNKEL (reference sequence). CDR3 sequence reads: CASSQDAMPGTARYEQYF. The CDR3 nucleotides are TGTGCCAGCAGCCAAGATGCCATGCCGGGAACAGCGCGCTACGAGCAGTACTTC.

The table lists this clonotype with a few counts. The DNA for the CDR3 is TGCGCCAGCAGCCTCCTGGGACTAGCGGGGGGATATAACAATGAGCAGTTCTTC. It is translated as CASSLLGLAGGYNNEQFF. The chain joins TRBV4-3 to TRBJ2-1; 15 bases fit TRBD2. The CDR3 contains 18 residues. V shed 4 bases, J shed 5 bases, and the junction held 9 bases outside the gene matches. Germline CDR1 reads LGHNA; CDR2 reads YSLEER.

Only a few counts were recorded for this clonotype. The chain joins TRBV7-9 to TRBJ2-2, with 11 bases aligning to TRBD1. V lost 5 bases to trimming and J lost 1 base; unmatched junction nucleotides: 3. This CDR3 spans 16 amino acids. The germline gives CDR1 SEHNR, CDR2 FQNEAQ (reference sequence). CDR3 residues: CASSGQGALNTGELFF. The CDR3 DNA follows: TGTGCCAGCAGCGGACAGGGGGCCCTGAACACCGGGGAGCTGTTTTTT.

This clonotype has a handful of counts. The chain recombines TRBV24-1 with TRBJ2-7, with D hard to call. The better agreement between TRBJ2-5 and the DNA end casts doubt on the J call. The CDR3 extends over 14 amino acids. Per germline, CDR1 KGHDR and CDR2 SFDVKD. The CDR3 reads CATSDPTWPETQYF. In nucleotides, the CDR3 is TGTGCCACCAGTGATCCCACGTGGCCGGAGACCCAGTACTTC.

The V call is TRBV5-1, the J call TRBJ1-1, with D unresolved. Germline V gene lookup returns CDR1 SGHRS and CDR2 YFSETQ. Trimming left V 4 bases short and J 4 bases short, with 20 bases between. The CDR3 length is 16 residues. CDR3 in DNA: TGCGCCAGCAGCAAGAAGACGCGCGACTCTGGCACTGAAGCTTTCTTT. Translated, it gives CASSKKTRDSGTEAFF.

This clonotype was seen a single time. This sequence joins TRBV4-2 and TRBJ2-4; D uncertain. CDR1 and CDR2 (germline): LGHNA, YNFKEQ. The ends were cut back, 0 bases at V and 4 bases at J, with 10 bases in the middle. The CDR3 consists of 15 residues. The CDR3 is CASSQDLGWKNIQYF. The CDR3 DNA is TGTGCCAGCAGCCAAGATCTAGGGTGGAAAAACATTCAGTACTTC.

This rearrangement joins TRBV12-3 or TRBV12-4 to TRBJ1-4; D unclear. This CDR3 contains 13 residues. V lost 2 bases and J lost 6, with 7 bases in between. For the CDR3, the DNA is TGTGCCAGCAGTTTACAGCAGTATGAAAAACTGTTTTTT. Its translation is CASSLQQYEKLFF.

The rearrangement joins TRBV7-9 to TRBJ1-1; no clear D. Trimming stripped 5 bases from V and 1 base from J, with 14 bases between. This CDR3 has 15 amino acids. Germline V gives CDR1 SEHNR, CDR2 FQNEAQ (reference sequence). This chain's CDR3 is CASSQPDGRNTEAFF. The DNA of the CDR3 is TGTGCCAGCAGCCAACCGGACGGTCGGAACACTGAAGCTTTCTTT.

The V gene is TRBV2, the J gene TRBJ2-1, with TRBD2 matching over 10 bases. V lost 2 bases to trimming and J lost 4 bases; unmatched junction nucleotides: 5. CDR1 SNHLY and CDR2 FYNNEI come from the germline V gene. This CDR3 comprises 16 residues. The CDR3 region has the DNA TGTGCCAGCAGTGAACCTAGCGGGGGAACGTACAATGAGCAGTTCTTC. Amino acids: CASSEPSGGTYNEQFF.

Worth noting for this clonotype: At one boundary the junction diverges from the germline segment, which might be a read error. The gene calls are TRBV4-1 and TRBJ2-5; 10 bases are a match to TRBD2. The length of the CDR3 is 16 residues. CDR1 MGHRA and CDR2 YSYEKL come from the germline V gene. As DNA, the CDR3 is TGCGCCTGCAGCCAAGCGCTAGCGGGGGTCCAAGAGACCCAGTACTTC. Its protein product is CACSQALAGVQETQYF.

The genes are TRBV6-5 and TRBJ1-2; TRBD1 agrees at 8 bases. Trimming took 2 bases from V and 8 from J; bases not matched to a gene: 7. This CDR3 is 14 amino acids long. Germline CDR1 MNHEY, CDR2 SVGAGI. CDR3 DNA sequence: TGTGCCAGCAGTTACACAGGGGGGCTGAAGGGCTACACCTTC. Protein: CASSYTGGLKGYTF.

The chain couples TRBV20-1 to TRBJ2-4; D tentatively reads TRBD1 or TRBD2 (5 bases each). TRBJ2-7 explains the end of the DNA better; the J call may be wrong. CDR1 and CDR2 (germline): DFQATT, SNEGSKA (reference sequence). CDR3 length equals 11 residues. The CDR3 DNA is TGCAGTGCTACCGACAGCGGCGAGCAGTACTTC. Translation gives CSATDSGEQYF.

The chain links TRBV20-1 to TRBJ2-3, with 8 positions matching TRBD2. The germline V gene has CDR1 DFQATT and CDR2 SNEGSKA (reference sequence). The CDR3 is 15 amino acids. V dropped 3 bases and J dropped 6; count of bases not matched to a gene: 11. CDR3 nucleotide sequence: TGCAGTGCTAGTCCAGCGGGGGAGATCTCGGATACGCAGTATTTT. Translation: CSASPAGEISDTQYF.

Turning to this clonotype: A much larger clonotype is one base distant, so this may be a read error. The chain recombines TRBV6-5 with TRBJ2-3; no clear D gene. Germline V gene data show CDR1 as MNHEY and CDR2 as SVGAGI. The CDR3 has 11 amino acids. V lost 11 bases and J lost 7, with 13 bases in between. This chain's CDR3 is CAVRSGNTQYF. The CDR3 bases are TGTGCCGTCAGGTCTGGAAATACGCAGTATTTT.

The V and J genes are TRBV20-1 and TRBJ2-5; 7 bases line up with TRBD2. Germline CDR1 and CDR2: DFQATT and SNEGSKA (reference sequence). The CDR3 is 14 residues long. J was trimmed by 9 bases and V by 3 bases; bases with no gene match: 13. The CDR3: CSASISGLPRPQYF. CDR3 in DNA: TGCAGTGCTAGCATTTCGGGACTACCCCGTCCCCAGTACTTC.

Turning to this clonotype: A read error may account for a junction end that differs from germline. This rearrangement joins TRBV4-1 to TRBJ1-2, with D perhaps TRBD1 (6 bases). The CDR3 consists of 14 residues. The germline V gene encodes CDR1 MGHRA and CDR2 YSYEKL. The CDR3: CASSQRGGSYGHTF. CDR3 nucleotides: TGCGCCAGCAGCCAGCGAGGGGGGAGCTATGGCCACACCTTC.

This clonotype was detected only a few times. The V call is TRBV11-2, the J call TRBJ2-3; D possibly matches TRBD1 or TRBD2 (5 bases each). V dropped 1 base and J dropped 0 bases, with 11 bases sitting between them. Germline assignment: CDR1 SGHAT and CDR2 FQNNGV. The CDR3 runs to 16 residues. Here the CDR3 DNA reads TGTGCCAGCAGCTTAGGGGGGTTGGGAAGCACAGATACGCAGTATTTT. Translated: CASSLGGLGSTDTQYF.

Many counts were recorded for this clonotype. This chain links TRBV20-1 with TRBJ1-2, with 7 bases that match TRBD1. The germline gives CDR1 DFQATT, CDR2 SNEGSKA (reference sequence). This CDR3 has 14 amino acids. V gave up 0 bases and J gave up 4 bases; unmatched junction bases: 5. CDR3 DNA sequence: TGCAGTGCTAGAGACCGACAGGGAAGCTATGGCTACACCTTC. It is translated as CSARDRQGSYGYTF.

The CDR3: CASSQGWAAGGGDTQYF. DNA of the CDR3: TGTGCCAGCAGCCAGGGTTGGGCGGCAGGAGGAGGAGATACGCAGTATTTT. J is TRBJ2-3 and V is TRBV9; D is perhaps TRBD1 or TRBD2 (5 bases each). CDR3 size: 17 residues. Germline CDR1 reads SGDLS; CDR2 reads YYNGEE. V gave up 4 bases and J gave up 5 bases, with 23 bases separating them.

The V gene is TRBV20-1, the J gene TRBJ2-3, with 8 bases fitting TRBD1. Germline V CDR1 and CDR2: DFQATT, SNEGSKA (reference sequence). V was clipped by 8 bases and J by 4 bases; unmatched bases: 14. The CDR3 loop spans 15 amino acids. The CDR3 bases are TGCAGTTTCCGACAGGGGAGTGGTTTGGCAGATACGCAGTATTTT. Translating it yields CSFRQGSGLADTQYF.

There are a few counts of this clonotype. The gene calls are TRBV20-1 and TRBJ1-6; no clear D gene. With 3 bases removed from V and 7 bases from J, the gap between germline ends came to 4 bases. The CDR3 is 11 amino acids. CDR1 and CDR2 from the germline V gene are DFQATT and SNEGSKA (reference sequence). The CDR3 region is CSARRNSPLHF. For the CDR3, the DNA is TGCAGTGCTAGGCGCAATTCACCCCTCCACTTT.